This T cell receptor (beta chain) appears in the sequencing data of a study of siplizumab effects on memory and regulatory T cells. The V gene's germline CDR1 is MNHNS and CDR2 SASEGT. CDR3 size: 12 residues. V was pared by 5 bases and J by 4 bases, with 9 bases between. Clones were sequenced by immunoSEQ multiplex PCR, and TCRdb holds only the in-frame ones, with some missing. The repertoire holds some 120,000 clones, with approximately 94% as singletons. This receptor was identified in a human donor in good health. Specimen: non-Treg CD4+ T cells sorted from blood. The chain carries TRBV6-1 and TRBJ2-7; D is possibly TRBD1 or TRBD2 (5 bases each). CDR3 loop: CASSRDVYEQYF. The DNA for the CDR3 is TGTGCCAGCAGTAGGGACGTTTACGAGCAGTACTTC.